This T cell receptor beta chain originates from a study of cytomegalovirus exposure and HLA in healthy donors (dated by TCRdb to about 2017). Background on the whole study: According to an earlier analysis of a few hundred of the donors, roughly 180 million T cells yielded roughly 110 million unique TCR beta sequences and about 300 Gb of sequence data. About 330 gigabases of sequencing data and roughly 81 million unique TCR sequences made up an early release that covered 640 HLA-typed donors. Of the approximately 400 genotyped donors, 81% were placed in the genetic ancestry cluster associated with self-reported Caucasian donors. The aim of the study was to test whether cataloging public T cell receptors could identify signatures of past pathogen exposure. The study profiled the T cell repertoires of approximately 700 subjects by immunosequencing and related them to cytomegalovirus serostatus. In addition to the first cohort of 666 subjects, a separate validation cohort of 100 to 150 different subjects was used. To predict cytomegalovirus infection status, the study combined high-throughput TCR immunosequencing, statistical association of individual TCRs with disease status, and machine learning. A later analysis re-examined previously published TCR beta repertoires from just over 650 donors and added high-resolution HLA genotyping to investigate patterns of TCR occurrence. In the later analysis, no new phenotypic data were used to find candidate immune exposures; instead, reliance was placed on TCR beta sequences and their occurrence across donors. An earlier analysis of 587 of the donors applied high-throughput TCR beta sequencing to assess whether each TCR beta V gene segment acted as functional or pseudogenic. Donor age, sex, ethnicity and CMV serostatus were collected together with the repertoire data. Genome-wide SNP genotypes for about 60% of the roughly 670 donors were used in a later genetic analysis, which treated that subset as a discovery cohort. Every discovery cohort repertoire had been produced on one sequencing platform. HLA typing covered class I and class II loci at four-digit resolution. The number of typed donors differed by locus: about 620-630 for A, B, C, DRB1 and DQB1; 522 for DQA1; 606 for DPA1; and about 450 for DPB1. Four or five DR-DQ haplotypes were handled as single units for association and clustering, since linkage in the cohort was strong. Across approximately 400 genotyped donors of the cohort, an average of roughly 230,000 unique TCR beta nucleotide sequences per donor were sequenced, and approximately 17% of those sequences were non-productive.

The paper's findings and limits, for the study overall: A further reported finding was that TCR beta sequences accurately predicted the HLA-A and HLA-B alleles for most subjects in the first cohort. According to a later analysis, TCR association rates differed among HLA loci, with DRB1 alleles showing the most associated TCRs and HLA-C alleles showing the fewest. In vitro tests confirmed that a few of the cytomegalovirus-associated TCR beta chains recognize cytomegalovirus antigens. Most TCR sequences were observed very rarely across donors, whereas some public TCRs were present in many individuals. A cluster of highly shared sequence variants was judged likely to represent a technical artifact of the sequencing pipeline. The cohort was sequenced for TCR beta chains only, and without alpha or paired-chain data the features that could be detected were limited. When HLA alleles, especially DR and DQ, strongly co-occurred, attributing TCR associations to individual alleles was difficult. Some IMGT-functional V segments, including TRBV6-2 and TRBV6-3, could not be told apart with the 87-base-pair reads, so those segments were excluded. Specific HLA alleles were associated with around 18,000 TCR beta sequences at a false discovery rate of 0.05 in a later analysis. The authors suggested that the approach could potentially be extended to other disease states and immunological phenotypes. In a later genetic analysis, fewer N-insertions in productive TCRs were reported among donors in an Asian-associated ancestry cluster than the approximately 710-donor mean. Compared with equally common non-associated chains, HLA-associated TCR beta chains in a later analysis were more clonally expanded and had lower generation probabilities. According to a later analysis, parvovirus B19, influenza, CMV and Epstein-Barr virus appeared linked to several top co-occurrence clusters. A later genetic analysis associated a missense DCLRE1C variant with V-gene and J-gene trimming of TCR beta chains, and an independent cohort replicated the association. The presence/absence analyses assumed that sequencing depth was roughly uniform across donors, and that assumption may not be true. Because HLA typing was missing for some donors at each locus, association tests included only the typed subset. Approximately 16 rarely observed V segments, including chromosome 9 orphons, were excluded from the earlier analysis of a few hundred of the donors because counts were too low. Broadly in line with IMGT annotations, most TCR beta V segments showed up in productive rearrangements about 90% or about 30% of the time in an earlier analysis of approximately 640 of the donors. A total of roughly 160 TCR beta chains were listed by the study as associated with cytomegalovirus. Immune exposure information for the cohort was limited to CMV serostatus. In a later analysis, most CMV-associated TCR beta chains were found to appear HLA-restricted, with HLA associations seemingly driven largely by CMV exposure. Cytomegalovirus status was reported to be diagnosed by the classifier with high specificity and sensitivity in both the original and validation cohorts. Linkage disequilibrium might explain the correlated functional status among segregating V segments, but an unknown experimental factor could not be ruled out.

The cohort was made up of hundreds of healthy bone marrow donors. All cohort members were sampled while nominally healthy, although unrecorded immune exposures were likely present. The donor was CMV seronegative and belonged to the group of 352 seronegative cohort members. A peripheral blood sample was provided by each donor, and peripheral blood mononuclear cells were used for TCR beta sequencing. The Qiagen DNeasy Blood Extraction Kit was used to extract genomic DNA from the blood cell samples. Comment on this clone: What this receptor recognizes is not known. No base qualities exist here, and no much larger clone lies one base off it.

Libraries were prepared through the immunoSEQ multiplex PCR assay. A mixture of 60 forward primers for TCR Vbeta segments and 13 reverse primers for TCR Jbeta segments was used in the multiplex PCR. The CDR3 region of rearranged TCR beta genes was amplified from genomic DNA by a multiplex PCR assay. On the Illumina HiSeq System, the amplified TCR beta libraries were sequenced as 87-base-pair reads. Under the source paper's analysis protocol: Across the 600 to 700 repertoires, a later analysis counted 60 million to 90 million unique TCR beta chains, around 11 million of which were shared by at least two donors. A nearest-neighbor algorithm error-corrected the raw reads and collapsed the reads into unique sequences, merging closely related sequences to remove PCR and sequencing errors. V, D and J gene segments were assigned by aligning CDR3 sequences to IMGT reference sequences. For a sequence to be retained, a match of at least six nucleotides to both a V gene segment and a J gene segment was required. A rearrangement was called productive if the CDR3 had no stop codons and remained in frame with V and J, and every other rearrangement was called non-productive. Following IMGT convention, CDR3 was defined as the stretch from the second conserved V-encoded cysteine up to the conserved J-encoded phenylalanine. Sequences without an unambiguous match to a single V gene segment were excluded from the earlier analysis of several hundred of the donors. An earlier analysis of 500 to 700 of the donors classified V segments as functional when productive rearrangements were above 56.7% and as segregating when the standard deviation between donors was above 5%. A statistical classification framework was developed to diagnose cytomegalovirus status using the catalog of TCR beta chain sequences. A later analysis assigned V and J genes by comparing TCR nucleotide sequences with IMGT/GENE-DB human TR gene sequences. A later analysis assigned CDR3 sequences and most-parsimonious VDJ recombination scenarios with the TCRdist pipeline. In a later analysis, each TCR beta chain was defined by its CDR3 amino acid sequence together with its V-gene family, and reads lacking a unique V-gene family were excluded. A later analysis removed roughly 590 highly shared, low-generation-probability nucleotide sequences to deal with suspected cross-contamination and a sequencing artifact. For each public chain, a later analysis derived a clonal expansion index from normalized ranks of inferred template counts within each repertoire. In a later analysis, generation probabilities were computed with a VDJ recombination model fitted to out-of-frame rearrangements, and the resulting probabilities were checked against IGoR. A later analysis scored TCR-TCR, TCR-HLA and TCR-CMV co-occurrence with hypergeometric tests, applying a repertoire-size bias correction to TCR pairs. False discovery rates were estimated in a later analysis by permuting HLA or CMV assignments 20 times. A later analysis grouped co-occurring TCRs with DBSCAN, adding TCRdist sequence similarity when clustering within HLA-allele-positive subsets. Repertoires with fewer than 30,000 or more than 120,000 public chains, plus five repertoires with anomalous nucleotide sharing, were excluded from co-occurrence clustering. The table comes from immuneACCESS by way of TCRdb, which keeps in-frame sequences with V and J called. Part of the clones is missing from these tables; in studies checked, under half for an unresolved V gene and the rest for unknown reasons. Clonal size and the V and J genes are those of that table, whereas D and trimming came from the DNA. A total of around 80,000 clones appear in this sample, 60% to 85% of them only once. In total, the top ten clones hold less than 2% of the sample.

Measured from the cysteine to the phenylalanine, the CDR3 is 19 residues long. Here the CDR3 DNA is all that survives: 57 bases in frame from base 1. This receptor was taken from a man aged 35 to 55 in good health and CMV-seronegative. Sequenced sample: PBMCs. This chain is built from TRBV12-1 and TRBJ2-1; the listed D gene, TRBD2, was not tested against the DNA. TRBV12-1 corresponds to a pseudogene. The nucleotides are TGTGCCAGCAGCCCGCGGTCGATAGGAAGCGGGATGGTCTACAATGAGCAGTTCTTC. The resulting protein is CASSPRSIGSGMVYNEQFF.